This TCR beta chain came from a study of OX40 agonist ivuxolimab in advanced cancers. Overall study results and limits: More expanded clones were seen, on average, in CD8+ T cells than in CD4+.

In regard to this clone: The antigen remains undetermined.

The V gene end was trimmed by 3 bases and the J gene end by 8 bases; junction bases not matched to a gene: 6. The CDR3 totals 14 residues. The germline V gene has CDR1 MDHEN and CDR2 SYDVKM. Measured with immunoSEQ multiplex PCR; TCRdb has only the in-frame clones, and not every one. The sample holds tens of thousands of clones; roughly 84% are singletons and the top ten take 9.5% to 15%. The starting material was CD4+ or CD8+ T cells sorted from blood, obtained in a trial of the OX40 agonist ivuxolimab. The chain carries TRBV28 and TRBJ1-4, with 7 bases lining up with TRBD1. The source of this sequence is an adult with an advanced solid tumor such as melanoma, head and neck, liver or kidney cancer. The CDR3 DNA is TGTGCCAGCAGTTTGGTGCAGGGGGGGGAAAAACTGTTTTTT. Protein sequence: CASSLVQGGEKLFF.